This T cell receptor beta chain emerged from a study of CD8 T cells in ankylosing spondylitis (dated by TCRdb to the late 2010s). Describing the broader study: The study profiled T cell receptor beta repertoires in healthy donors and ankylosing spondylitis patients to find disease-linked TCR variants. The full study cohort was made up of 25 to 30 ankylosing spondylitis patients and about a hundred healthy donors. Peripheral blood was sampled, and synovial fluid was additionally collected from ankylosing spondylitis patients. General study outcomes and caveats: In peripheral blood, the disease-linked clones were found at relatively low frequencies and had a CD8+ phenotype. Some TCR beta motif variants had previously been reported in synovial fluid and blood of reactive arthritis patients, which suggested common disease-initiation mechanisms. The disease-linked clones were reported as significantly enriched in matched synovial fluid samples from ankylosing spondylitis patients. A TCR beta motif made up of fewer than 10 highly homologous amino acid variants appeared to be characteristic of blood from ankylosing spondylitis patients.

Comments on this clonotype: This receptor's antigen is unknown. The input lacks base qualities; no much larger clone sits a single base away.

TCRdb records Illumina HiSeq 2500 as the sequencer. Quantitative 5'-RACE with molecular barcodes was used to prepare TCR beta libraries. In the paper's pipeline: A new computational method, built on a probabilistic model of VDJ rearrangement, was used to identify disease-linked TCR variants. TCRdb took the public reads, trimmed them with fastp at Q25, ran MiXCR for clone calling and kept in-frame beta chains. One record per CDR3 amino acid sequence lists the most common genes and DNA. TCRdb assigned the V and J calls; the authors' analysis was not used. Counted in this sample were about 540,000 distinct CDR3 sequences; roughly 13% of them appeared once. The top ten clonotypes cover approximately 7% of the sample. The germline V gene encodes CDR1 DFQATT and CDR2 SNEGSKA (reference sequence). CDR3 length: 13 amino acids, cysteine to valine. The retained sequence is limited to the CDR3, 39 bases, with the frame set at the first base. After removal of 3 bases from V and 5 bases from J, the junction retains 4 bases not matched to a gene.

Sequenced sample: blood, either unsorted or a sorted T cell fraction (not recorded which). This receptor chain uses TRBV20-1 and TRBJ2-7; 10 central nucleotides agree with TRBD2. The TCR originated in a male donor with ankylosing spondylitis. CDR3 sequence: CSARVSGRDEQYV. The nucleotide sequence reads as follows: TGCAGTGCTAGGGTGAGCGGGAGGGACGAGCAGTACGTC.